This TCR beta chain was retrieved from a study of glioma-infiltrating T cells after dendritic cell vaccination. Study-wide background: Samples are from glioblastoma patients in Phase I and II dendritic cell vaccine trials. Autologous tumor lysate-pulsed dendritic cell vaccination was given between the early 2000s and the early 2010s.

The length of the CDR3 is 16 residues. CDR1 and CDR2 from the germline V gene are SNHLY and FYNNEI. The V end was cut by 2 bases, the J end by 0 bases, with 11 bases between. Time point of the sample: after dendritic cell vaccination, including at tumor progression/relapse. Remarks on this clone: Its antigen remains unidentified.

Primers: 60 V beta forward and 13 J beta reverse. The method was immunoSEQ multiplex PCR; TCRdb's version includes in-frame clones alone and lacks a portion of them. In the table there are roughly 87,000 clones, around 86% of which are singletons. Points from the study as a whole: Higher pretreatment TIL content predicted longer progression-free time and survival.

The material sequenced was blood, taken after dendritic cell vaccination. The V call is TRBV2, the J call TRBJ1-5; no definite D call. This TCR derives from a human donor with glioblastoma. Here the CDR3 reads CASSESGRSSNQPQHF. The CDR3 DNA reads TGTGCCAGCAGTGAATCTGGCCGCTCTAGCAATCAGCCCCAGCATTTT.